The 25 T cell receptor beta chains presented below share a single source sample, sequenced in a study of cytomegalovirus exposure and HLA in healthy donors. The PCR contained 60 Vbeta and 13 Jbeta primers. Profiling relied on immunoSEQ multiplex PCR, and the TCRdb table lists in-frame clones only, not all of them. The table includes over 150,000 clones, roughly 80% detected once. Sample: PBMCs. These receptor sequences come from a woman aged 25 to 39 in good health and CMV-seropositive.

This clone was detected only a few times. The rearrangement uses TRBV4-3 and TRBJ2-1; the D gene is possibly TRBD1 (5 bases). V shed 0 bases and J shed 2 bases, with 14 bases lying between them. Germline V CDR1 and CDR2: LGHNA, YSLEER. The CDR3 sequence is 17 residues long. In DNA form, the CDR3 reads TGCGCCAGCAGCCAAGAAGGTGGGGCGGTGGCCTACAATGAGCAGTTCTTC. This sequence encodes CASSQEGGAVAYNEQFF.

CDR3 DNA sequence: TGTGCCAGCAGCTTTGGGGCCGTAGAAGACAGGCTTGGAGCTTTCTTT. It specifies CASSFGAVEDRLGAFF. V is TRBV5-4 and J is TRBJ1-1, with D perhaps TRBD1 (6 bases). Germline V lookup: CDR1 SGHNT, CDR2 YYREEE (reference sequence). The length of the CDR3 is 16 residues. V lost 2 bases, J lost 10 bases, and 24 bases lay in between.

Concerning this clone itself: The same CDR3 is also encoded by other DNA sequences in this sample. The V and J genes are TRBV7-8 and TRBJ2-7; D gene ambiguous. This CDR3 is 13 amino acids long. Per germline, CDR1 SGHVS and CDR2 FQNEAQ. CDR3 sequence (DNA): TGTGTTAGCAAGCAAAAGCCGGCATACGAGCAGTACTTC. This translates into CVSKQKPAYEQYF. Supplemented by reference TRBV7-8 and TRBJ2-7, the full variable domain reads GAGVSQSPRYKVAKRGQDVALRCDPISGHVSLFWYQQALGQGPEFLTYFQNEAQLDKSGLPSDRFFAERPEGSVSTLKIQRTQQEDSAVYLCVSKQKPAYEQYFGPGTRLTVT.

The V and J genes are TRBV5-1 and TRBJ2-6; a weak D match, TRBD1 (6 bases). There are 16 residues in the CDR3. The germline gives CDR1 SGHRS, CDR2 YFSETQ. The V end lost 3 bases, the J end lost 0 bases, and 10 bases lay between the germline ends. The CDR3 DNA reads as TGCGCCAGCAGCTCGGGACAAGACTCTGGGGCCAACGTCCTGACTTTC. This sequence encodes CASSSGQDSGANVLTF.

The chain has TRBV7-6 and TRBJ1-4; 10 bases match TRBD1. The CDR3 is 15 amino acids. V lost 1 base and J lost 6; bases outside the gene matches: 2. From germline, CDR1 is SGHVS and CDR2 FNYEAQ. CDR3 DNA sequence: TGTGCCAGCAGCTTAGATGGGACAGGGGATGAAAAACTGTTTTTT. It translates to CASSLDGTGDEKLFF.

The rearrangement joins TRBV11-2 to TRBJ1-1; D is unresolved. CDR3 length: 12 residues. Deletions cut 5 bases from V and 7 bases from J, with 11 bases between. Per the germline V gene, CDR1 is SGHAT and CDR2 is FQNNGV. This chain's CDR3 is CASSPGRGEAFF. CDR3 bases: TGTGCCAGCAGCCCAGGACGGGGTGAAGCTTTCTTT.

V usage is TRBV11-2 and J usage is TRBJ2-3; 9 nucleotides align to TRBD2. Per the germline V gene, CDR1 is SGHAT and CDR2 is FQNNGV. CDR3 length equals 15 residues. V lost 4 bases, J lost 3 bases, and 5 bases stayed unmatched. CDR3 sequence: CASSWGLARTDTQYF. CDR3 bases: TGTGCCAGCAGCTGGGGACTAGCCCGAACAGATACGCAGTATTTT.

The chain combines TRBV7-6 with TRBJ2-1; 9 positions agree with TRBD1. This CDR3 region has 16 residues. V lost 5 bases to trimming and J lost 8 bases; unmatched junction nucleotides: 13. The germline V gene has CDR1 SGHVS and CDR2 FNYEAQ. CDR3 sequence (DNA): TGTGCCAGCAGCGTCGTACGGACAGGGGAAATGGATGAGCAGTTCTTC. Residues: CASSVVRTGEMDEQFF.

The chain is built from TRBV9 and TRBJ2-5; a weak D match, TRBD2 (7 bases). The germline V gene encodes CDR1 SGDLS and CDR2 YYNGEE. Trimming removed 2 bases from V and 4 bases from J, with 12 bases in between. This CDR3 is 14 amino acids long. CDR3 in amino acids: CASSVGGHRETQYF. CDR3 sequence (DNA): TGTGCCAGCAGCGTGGGGGGGCACCGAGAGACCCAGTACTTC.

The J gene is TRBJ1-1, the V gene TRBV29-1, with D maybe TRBD1 (5 bases). CDR1 SQVTM and CDR2 ANQGSEA come from the germline V gene. The CDR3 is 12 residues long. V dropped 7 bases and J dropped 4 bases, with 13 bases sitting between them. In DNA, the CDR3 is TGCAGCGGCCTTACAGGACCCACTGAAGCTTTCTTT. Residues: CSGLTGPTEAFF.

This rearrangement joins TRBV28 to TRBJ1-6; no definite D call. Trimming removed 6 bases at V and 10 bases at J, with 13 bases between. This CDR3 is built from 13 residues. CDR1 and CDR2 (germline): MDHEN, SYDVKM. This chain's CDR3 is CASSSPLRSPLHF. In DNA, the CDR3 is TGTGCCAGCAGCTCACCCCTGCGGTCACCCCTCCACTTT. Full variable domain (remainder filled in from reference TRBV28 and TRBJ1-6): DVKVTQSSRYLVKRTGEKVFLECVQDMDHENMFWYRQDPGLGLRLIYFSYDVKMKEKGDIPEGYSVSREKKERFSLILESASTNQTSMYLCASSSPLRSPLHFGNGTRLTVT.

The chain is built from TRBV2 and TRBJ2-3, with 8 bases fitting TRBD2. The CDR3 contains 17 residues. The V and J ends lost 7 bases and 3 bases, in that order; junction bases with no gene match: 15. The germline gives CDR1 SNHLY, CDR2 FYNNEI. CDR3 amino acids: CASTESRTSRSTDTQYF. The CDR3 nucleotides read TGTGCCAGCACCGAGAGTCGGACTAGCAGGAGTACAGATACGCAGTATTTT.

This sequence joins TRBV5-4 and TRBJ1-4; tentatively, D is TRBD1 (5 bases). Trimming removed 0 bases from V and 8 bases from J, with 17 bases in between. The CDR3 spans 16 residues. CDR1 and CDR2 (germline): SGHNT, YYREEE (reference sequence). The CDR3 here is CASSLAGSGGEEKLFF. The DNA for the CDR3 is TGTGCCAGCAGCTTGGCCGGGAGCGGGGGAGAGGAAAAACTGTTTTTT.

V is TRBV18 and J is TRBJ2-2; 9 nucleotides align to TRBD2. This CDR3 comprises 17 residues. V was pared by 1 base and J by 0 bases, with 3 bases of the junction left unmatched. Germline V CDR1 and CDR2: KGHSH, LQKENI. CDR3 sequence reads: CASSPQAGGTNTGELFF. The CDR3 coding sequence is TGTGCCAGCTCACCACAAGCGGGGGGCACGAACACCGGGGAGCTGTTTTTT.

The V call is TRBV2, the J call TRBJ1-6; D possibly corresponds to TRBD1 (6 bases). The V gene's germline CDR1 is SNHLY and CDR2 FYNNEI. This CDR3 has 13 residues. The germline V and J ends were trimmed by 10 bases and 10 bases, with 17 bases remaining between them. CDR3 DNA sequence: TGTGCCACCACCAGGGGCTTAGGGTCACCCCTCCACTTT. Translation: CATTRGLGSPLHF.

The V call is TRBV7-9, the J call TRBJ2-1; 7 bases map to TRBD1. This CDR3 is built from 15 residues. The germline V gene has CDR1 SEHNR and CDR2 FQNEAQ (reference sequence). The trim removed 3 bases at V and 8 bases at J, leaving 10 bases unmatched. The CDR3 bases are TGTGCCAGCAGCTTGACCGGGACAGATCGCGATGAGCAGTTCTTC. Its protein is CASSLTGTDRDEQFF. Supplemented by reference TRBV7-9 and TRBJ2-1, the full variable domain reads DTGVSQNPRHKITKRGQNVTFRCDPISEHNRLYWYRQTLGQGPEFLTYFQNEAQLEKSRLLSDRFSAERPKGSFSTLEIQRTEQGDSAMYLCASSLTGTDRDEQFFGPGTRLTVL.

Notes on this clone: The junction shows a germline mismatch at one end, possibly a read error. This sequence joins TRBV19 and TRBJ2-7; D uncertain. Germline loops: CDR1 LNHDA, CDR2 SQIVND (reference sequence). The CDR3 covers 12 residues. For the CDR3, the DNA is TGTGCCAGTAGTATAGGAGGAGCTTCTCAGAGCTTC. Residues: CASSIGGASQSF.

V usage is TRBV5-1 and J usage is TRBJ2-1; tentative D call: TRBD2 (5 bases). V lost 2 bases to trimming and J lost 7 bases, with 7 bases between them. Germline loops: CDR1 SGHRS, CDR2 YFSETQ. This CDR3 spans 12 amino acids. Here the CDR3 reads CASSLPGNEQFF. The CDR3 DNA follows: TGCGCCAGCAGCTTACCGGGGAATGAGCAGTTCTTC.

The gene calls are TRBV28 and TRBJ2-7, with 8 nucleotides matching TRBD1. With 6 bases clipped from V and 9 bases from J, the junction kept 4 bases outside the gene matches. The germline gives CDR1 MDHEN, CDR2 SYDVKM. CDR3 length: 11 residues. Here the CDR3 DNA reads TGTGCCAGCAGCCCCGGGACAGGGCAGTACTTC. Amino acids: CASSPGTGQYF.

J is TRBJ2-7 and V is TRBV9; tentative D call: TRBD1 (6 bases). The CDR3 loop spans 15 amino acids. V gave up 4 bases and J gave up 2 bases, with 16 bases separating them. CDR1 is SGDLS, CDR2 YYNGEE, per germline. The CDR3 is CASSPTGTPTYEQYF. Here the CDR3 DNA reads TGTGCCAGCAGCCCTACCGGGACACCAACCTACGAGCAGTACTTC.

The genes are TRBV5-1 and TRBJ2-3; 10 positions agree with TRBD2. CDR1 SGHRS and CDR2 YFSETQ come from the germline V gene. J was trimmed by 2 bases and V by 0 bases; bases with no gene match: 9. This CDR3 region has 18 residues. This CDR3 is CASSLAVLAGAFTDTQYF. The CDR3 DNA reads TGCGCCAGCAGCTTGGCCGTCCTAGCGGGGGCTTTCACAGATACGCAGTATTTT.

This clone was picked up a small number of times. In nucleotides, the CDR3 is TGTGCCAGCAGTGAGGGGGGAGGTCAGCCCCAGCATTTT. Amino acids: CASSEGGGQPQHF. This chain connects TRBV6-4 to TRBJ1-5; a possible D gene is TRBD1 (5 bases). The CDR3 is made up of 13 amino acids. Germline values: CDR1 MRHNA, CDR2 SNTAGT. V lost 3 bases and J 6 bases, leaving 9 bases between the germline ends.

The J gene is TRBJ1-2, the V gene TRBV4-3; D is unclear. Germline CDR1 reads LGHNA; CDR2 reads YSLEER. CDR3 size: 14 residues. V dropped 1 base and J dropped 1 base, with 7 bases sitting between them. The CDR3: CASSQVTDNYGYTF. The CDR3, as DNA: TGCGCCAGCAGCCAAGTTACAGATAACTATGGCTACACCTTC.

The chain uses TRBV2 and TRBJ1-3; D call uncertain. V was clipped by 1 base and J by 4 bases, with 8 bases between them. The CDR3 is 14 residues long. In germline, CDR1 is SNHLY, CDR2 FYNNEI. CDR3 in DNA: TGTGCCAGCAGTGAAGGGGGAGGCGGAAACACCATATATTTT. It codes for CASSEGGGGNTIYF. Full variable domain (remainder filled in from reference TRBV2 and TRBJ1-3): EPEVTQTPSHQVTQMGQEVILRCVPISNHLYFYWYRQILGQKVEFLVSFYNNEISEKSEIFDDQFSVERPDGSNFTLKIRSTKLEDSAMYFCASSEGGGGNTIYFGEGSWLTVV.

This chain uses TRBV9 with TRBJ1-1, with a tentative D call TRBD1 (6 bases). CDR1 and CDR2 from the germline V gene are SGDLS and YYNGEE. The CDR3 consists of 15 residues. Between the trimmed V and J ends, which lost 4 bases and 8 bases, there was a span of 21 bases. CDR3 loop: CASSPGTFPLEEAFF. CDR3 in DNA: TGTGCCAGCAGCCCCGGGACATTCCCCCTGGAAGAAGCTTTCTTT.